This is a list of T cell receptor beta chains from one sample in a study of blood T cell repertoires in COVID-19. Profiled with immunoSEQ multiplex PCR; TCRdb holds only in-frame clones, not every one. The sample has 200,000 or so clones; around 85% are singletons. Sequenced: peripheral blood. These receptors all come from a human donor in a cohort sampled during active COVID-19. Both conserved end residues are part of each CDR3. Each record gives: CDR3 protein, CDR3 DNA, D gene, V gene, clone size, J gene. D genes are given only for firm matches. Clone size is shown for a subset of rows, as once, few, many or a class of expanded clone.

CASMGTGGSYEQYF,TGTGCCAGCATGGGGACAGGGGGTAGCTACGAGCAGTACTTC,TRBD1,TRBV27,-,TRBJ2-7
CASSKVHPGQGTRNIQYF,TGTGCCAGCAGCAAAGTACATCCGGGACAGGGAACGAGGAACATTCAGTACTTC,-,TRBV21-1,-,TRBJ2-4
CASSFGTGGIVSYEQYF,TGTGCCAGCAGCTTCGGGACAGGGGGCATTGTCTCCTACGAGCAGTACTTC,TRBD1,TRBV7-2,-,TRBJ2-7
CASRGQDTGEKLFF,TGTGCCAGTAGAGGACAGGACACAGGGGAAAAACTGTTTTTT,TRBD1,TRBV19,-,TRBJ1-4
CAISEQPGAYNEQFF,TGTGCCATCAGTGAGCAACCAGGGGCATACAATGAGCAGTTCTTC,-,TRBV10-3,-,TRBJ2-1
CASSLQGLKQETQYF,TGTGCCAGCAGCTTACAGGGACTCAAACAAGAGACCCAGTACTTC,-,TRBV7-2,-,TRBJ2-5
CASSQLTGQGKLFF,TGCGCCAGCAGCCAGTTGACGGGACAAGGGAAACTGTTTTTT,-,TRBV4-3,few,TRBJ1-4
CASSYPGLADTPYNEQFF,TGTGCCAGCAGTTACCCCGGACTAGCGGATACCCCCTACAATGAGCAGTTCTTC,TRBD2,TRBV6-2/TRBV6-3,-,TRBJ2-1
CATTSSGMKYNEQFF,TGTGCCACCACAAGCAGCGGGATGAAGTACAATGAGCAGTTCTTC,TRBD2,TRBV15,-,TRBJ2-1
CASSYSRGSTEAFF,TGTGCCAGCAGTTACTCGCGGGGGTCCACTGAAGCTTTCTTT,-,TRBV6-5,few,TRBJ1-1
CASSLFSGNGYTF,TGTGCCAGCAGTTTATTTTCAGGGAATGGCTACACCTTC,-,TRBV12-3/TRBV12-4,-,TRBJ1-2
CASSVGDRGTYEQYF,TGTGCCAGCAGCGTAGGGGACAGGGGGACCTACGAGCAGTACTTC,TRBD1,TRBV9,once,TRBJ2-7
CASSVSSGPYEQYF,TGTGCCAGCAGCGTGTCTAGCGGACCCTACGAGCAGTACTTC,TRBD2,TRBV9,-,TRBJ2-7
CSGVAGWGYEQYF,TGCAGCGGAGTAGCGGGATGGGGGTATGAGCAGTACTTC,TRBD2,TRBV29-1,few,TRBJ2-7
CASSFRGADTQYF,TGTGCCAGCAGCTTCCGGGGGGCAGATACGCAGTATTTT,TRBD2,TRBV7-9,-,TRBJ2-3
CASSRDSYEQYF,TGTGCCAGCTCACGCGATTCCTACGAGCAGTACTTC,-,TRBV6-5,-,TRBJ2-7
CASDRARTGELFF,TGTGCCAGTGACAGGGCCCGCACCGGGGAGCTGTTTTTT,TRBD1,TRBV3-1/TRBV3-2,once,TRBJ2-2
CASSPRDSTFYEQYF,TGTGCCAGCAGCCCTAGGGACTCTACGTTCTACGAGCAGTACTTC,-,TRBV7-9,-,TRBJ2-7
CASSYSMEGAETEAFF,TGTGCCAGCAGTTACTCGATGGAGGGGGCAGAAACTGAAGCTTTCTTT,TRBD1,TRBV6-5,-,TRBJ1-1
CASSEDRGYGNTIYF,TGTGCCAGCAGTGAAGACAGGGGGTATGGAAACACCATATATTTT,TRBD1,TRBV6-1,-,TRBJ1-3
CASSLTGGGSGRASTDTQYF,TGTGCCAGCAGCTTAACAGGGGGCGGTAGCGGGAGGGCCTCCACAGATACGCAGTATTTT,TRBD2,TRBV7-3,-,TRBJ2-3
CASSLGTDNQETQYF,TGCGCCAGCAGCTTGGGTACGGACAACCAAGAGACCCAGTACTTC,-,TRBV5-1,once,TRBJ2-5
CASSDAPGLAGGESYEQYF,TGTGCCAGCAGTGACGCACCGGGACTAGCGGGAGGGGAATCCTACGAGCAGTACTTC,TRBD2,TRBV27,-,TRBJ2-7
CASSPDPRTFSGANVLTF,TGTGCCAGCAGTCCGGACCCAAGGACATTCTCTGGGGCCAACGTCCTGACTTTC,-,TRBV27,-,TRBJ2-6
CATSDPAIAGAGDTQYF,TGTGCCACCAGTGACCCGGCCATAGCGGGAGCCGGGGATACGCAGTATTTT,TRBD2,TRBV24-1,many,TRBJ2-3
CASSENRGYTGELFF,TGTGCCAGCAGTGAAAACAGGGGGTACACCGGGGAGCTGTTTTTT,TRBD1,TRBV2,-,TRBJ2-2